This TCR beta chain was found in a study of Ad26.COV2.S vaccination and SARS-CoV-2 variants. This CDR3 has 14 residues. The V end was cut by 1 base, the J end by 8 bases, with 12 bases between. Germline assignment: CDR1 SGHVS and CDR2 FNYEAQ. The treatment denotes: approximately 18 received Ad26.COV2.S at low or high dose, single or two shots; roughly five received placebo; per-sample allocation not given. Repertoires come from day 63 after the first vaccine or placebo injection. Boston hosted the donor, who was an adult aged 18-55 years. Study-level points and caveats: The study found higher spike-specific TCR breadth in vaccine than placebo recipients.

This table comes from immunoSEQ multiplex PCR, and its TCRdb copy is limited to in-frame clones, with some not included. The table includes about 680,000 clones, more than 80% detected once. As for this clone: What it binds is not known.

The sequences come from peripheral blood, collected in a trial of Ad26.COV2.S vaccine versus placebo. V gene TRBV7-6 combines with J gene TRBJ2-1; D is perhaps TRBD2 (5 bases). The TCR comes from a person between 18 and 65 years old who received the Ad26.COV2.S COVID-19 vaccine or a placebo. CDR3 DNA: TGTGCCAGCAGCTTAGTGTGGGGAGAAGATGAGCAGTTCTTC. Amino acid sequence: CASSLVWGEDEQFF. The variable domain in full, completed from reference TRBV7-6 and TRBJ2-1, reads GAGVSQSPRYKVTKRGQDVALRCDPISGHVSLYWYRQALGQGPEFLTYFNYEAQQDKSGLPNDRFSAERPEGSISTLTIQRTEQRDSAMYRCASSLVWGEDEQFFGPGTRLTVL.